The T cell receptor (beta chain) described here comes from a study of blood T cell repertoires in COVID-19. The data were produced by immunoSEQ multiplex PCR, yet TCRdb's version contains in-frame clones alone and is incomplete. The table shows approximately 240,000 clones, with about 85% occurring only once. This CDR3 is 17 amino acids long. Trimming took 2 bases from V and 5 from J, leaving 21 bases between them. CDR1 is LGHNT, CDR2 FRNRAP, per germline. V usage is TRBV12-5 and J usage is TRBJ2-5; unclear D gene. The specimen sequenced was PBMCs or T cells enriched from blood (not recorded which). This sequence was found in a woman in her twenties or thirties with acute COVID-19. The CDR3 here is CASGLTTPNHGLETQYF. The CDR3 coding sequence is TGTGCTAGTGGTTTGACGACTCCCAACCACGGCCTGGAGACCCAGTACTTC.